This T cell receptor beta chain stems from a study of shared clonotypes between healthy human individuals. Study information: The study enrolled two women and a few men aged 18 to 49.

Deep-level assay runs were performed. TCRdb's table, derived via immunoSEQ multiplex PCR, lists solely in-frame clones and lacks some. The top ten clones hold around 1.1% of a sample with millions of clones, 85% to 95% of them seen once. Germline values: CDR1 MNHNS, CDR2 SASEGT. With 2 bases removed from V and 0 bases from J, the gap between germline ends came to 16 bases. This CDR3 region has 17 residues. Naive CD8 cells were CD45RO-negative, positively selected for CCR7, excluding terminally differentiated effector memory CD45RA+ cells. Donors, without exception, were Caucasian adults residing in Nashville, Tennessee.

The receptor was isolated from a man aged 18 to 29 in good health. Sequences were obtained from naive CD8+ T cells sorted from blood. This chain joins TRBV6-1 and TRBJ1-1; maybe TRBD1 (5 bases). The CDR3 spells CASSEWSLDKMNTEAFF. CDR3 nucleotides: TGTGCCAGCAGTGAATGGTCTTTGGACAAAATGAACACTGAAGCTTTCTTT.